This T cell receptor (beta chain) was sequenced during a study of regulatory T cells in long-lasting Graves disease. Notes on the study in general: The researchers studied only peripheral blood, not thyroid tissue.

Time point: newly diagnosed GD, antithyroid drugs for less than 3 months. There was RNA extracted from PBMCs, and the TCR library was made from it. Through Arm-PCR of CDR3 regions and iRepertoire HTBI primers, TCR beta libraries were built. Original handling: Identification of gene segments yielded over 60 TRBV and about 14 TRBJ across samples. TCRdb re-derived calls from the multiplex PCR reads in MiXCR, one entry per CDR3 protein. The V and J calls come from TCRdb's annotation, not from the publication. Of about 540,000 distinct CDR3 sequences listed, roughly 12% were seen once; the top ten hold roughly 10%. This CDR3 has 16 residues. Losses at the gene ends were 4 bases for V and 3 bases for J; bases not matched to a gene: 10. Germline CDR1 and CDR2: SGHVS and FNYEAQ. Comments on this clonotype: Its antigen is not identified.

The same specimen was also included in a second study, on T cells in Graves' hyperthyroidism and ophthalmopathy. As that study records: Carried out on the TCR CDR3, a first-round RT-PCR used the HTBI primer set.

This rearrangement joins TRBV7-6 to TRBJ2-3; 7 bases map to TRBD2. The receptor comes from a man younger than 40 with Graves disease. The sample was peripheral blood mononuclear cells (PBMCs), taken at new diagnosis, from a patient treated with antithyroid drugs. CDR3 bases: TGTGCCAGCAGCTATTTGGCGGGGGATACTACAGATACGCAGTATTTT. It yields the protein CASSYLAGDTTDTQYF.